These 19 T cell receptor beta chains were sequenced from one sample in a study of blood T cell repertoires in COVID-19. Libraries were prepared by immunoSEQ multiplex PCR; TCRdb keeps only in-frame clonotypes and omits some of them. The table lists over 60,000 clones, around 86% of them singletons. The specimen sequenced was peripheral blood. All receptors come from a man aged 70-80 years with active or convalescent COVID-19.

V gene TRBV19 combines with J gene TRBJ2-2; D not resolved. Germline CDR1 and CDR2: LNHDA and SQIVND (reference sequence). CDR3 length: 12 residues. Trimming removed 3 bases from V and 6 bases from J, with 5 bases in between. The CDR3 nucleotides are TGTGCCAGTAGTATTTATTCCGGGGAGCTGTTTTTT. Translating it yields CASSIYSGELFF.

V gene TRBV6-5 combines with J gene TRBJ2-1; weak D call: TRBD1 (6 bases). Trimming took off 0 bases at V and 8 bases at J, with 14 bases between the two ends. CDR1 is MNHEY and CDR2 is SVGAGI in the germline V gene. CDR3 length: 15 amino acids. CDR3 sequence reads: CASSYSNAGDHEQFF. CDR3 nucleotides: TGTGCCAGCAGTTACTCGAACGCAGGGGACCATGAGCAGTTCTTC.

Here the CDR3 reads CASSQRGTIYF. The CDR3 DNA reads as TGTGCCAGCAGTCAGAGAGGCACCATATATTTT. This chain connects TRBV2 to TRBJ1-3; D gene uncertain. V shed 5 bases and J shed 9 bases, with 8 bases lying between them. Germline values: CDR1 SNHLY, CDR2 FYNNEI. The CDR3 is 11 residues long.

The CDR3 region has the DNA TGTGCCAGCAGTTCCCCTGAGGGCTACACCTTC. Protein sequence: CASSSPEGYTF. The chain recombines TRBV12-3 or TRBV12-4 with TRBJ1-2; D is unresolved. The CDR3 extends over 11 amino acids. V was clipped by 4 bases and J by 8 bases, with 8 bases between them.

The V gene is TRBV3-1 (or the pseudogene TRBV3-2), the J gene TRBJ1-2; 9 nucleotides align to TRBD1. Germline V gene sequence: CDR1 LGHDT, CDR2 YNNKEL (reference sequence). This CDR3 has 15 residues. J gave up 7 bases and V 4 bases, and 10 bases lay outside the gene matches. This CDR3 is CASSPYGQGTGGYTF. In nucleotides, the CDR3 is TGTGCCAGCAGCCCCTACGGACAGGGGACAGGTGGCTACACCTTC.

The V call is TRBV29-1, the J call TRBJ1-2; unclear D gene. Between the trimmed V and J ends, which lost 4 bases and 0 bases, there was a span of 3 bases. The CDR3 has 11 amino acids. Per germline, CDR1 SQVTM and CDR2 ANQGSEA. Here the CDR3 reads CSVVSNYGYTF. In DNA, the CDR3 is TGCAGCGTTGTCTCTAACTATGGCTACACCTTC. The entire variable domain, with the rest obtained from reference TRBV29-1 and TRBJ1-2, is as follows: SAVISQKPSRDICQRGTSLTIQCQVDSQVTMMFWYRQQPGQSLTLIATANQGSEATYESGFVIDKFPISRPNLTFSTLTVSNMSPEDSSIYLCSVVSNYGYTFGSGTRLTVV.

The V call is TRBV5-1, the J call TRBJ1-6, with D perhaps matching TRBD1 (6 bases). CDR1 is SGHRS, CDR2 YFSETQ, per germline. The CDR3 has 16 amino acids. Deletions cut 0 bases from V and 6 bases from J, with 13 bases between. CDR3: CASSLAPRGGNSPLHF. CDR3 DNA: TGCGCCAGCAGCTTGGCTCCCAGGGGTGGTAATTCACCCCTCCACTTT.

The gene calls are TRBV6-1 and TRBJ2-5; perhaps TRBD2 as D (7 bases). The CDR3 contains 16 residues. In germline, CDR1 is MNHNS, CDR2 SASEGT. Trimming removed 2 bases at V and 5 bases at J, with 18 bases between. CDR3 DNA sequence: TGTGCCAGCAGTGAATCTATCGGGGGGCGCGGGGAGACCCAGTACTTC. Translated, it gives CASSESIGGRGETQYF.

This clone was seen a handful of times. CDR3 bases: TGCGCCAGCAGCTGGCCAGGGGGCGGCTATGGCTACACCTTC. It encodes CASSWPGGGYGYTF. The V and J genes are TRBV5-1 and TRBJ1-2; TRBD1 matches 8 bases. Germline V gene lookup returns CDR1 SGHRS and CDR2 YFSETQ. The V gene end was trimmed by 3 bases and the J gene end by 4 bases; junction bases not matched to a gene: 5. The CDR3 totals 14 residues.

For this clone: A junction boundary mismatches the germline segment, possibly from a read error. V gene TRBV6-5 combines with J gene TRBJ2-1; 7 bases line up with TRBD1. The CDR3 runs to 15 residues. Germline CDR1 reads MNHEY; CDR2 reads SVGAGI. Here the CDR3 reads CASSYSGPWREGALF. The CDR3 coding sequence is TGTGCCAGCAGTTACTCAGGCCCTTGGAGAGAGGGGGCCCTCTTC.

As regards this clone: Relative to the germline gene, one junction end is altered; a read error may explain this. This rearrangement joins TRBV6-4 to TRBJ1-1; 7 bases fit TRBD1. The CDR3 contains 12 residues. Germline CDR1 and CDR2: MRHNA and SNTAGT. This chain's CDR3 is CASRTTGSPAQF. In DNA form, the CDR3 reads TGTGCCAGCAGGACGACAGGGTCCCCGGCCCAGTTT.

The chain couples TRBV9 to TRBJ2-1; D gene unclear. Looked up from germline, CDR1 is SGDLS and CDR2 is YYNGEE. V dropped 1 base and J dropped 0 bases, with 14 bases sitting between them. The CDR3 is made up of 17 amino acids. The CDR3 nucleotides are TGTGCCAGCAGCGTATCCTTCTGGGCGATCTCCTACAATGAGCAGTTCTTC. It specifies CASSVSFWAISYNEQFF.

The chain has TRBV28 and TRBJ2-1; perhaps TRBD2 as D (5 bases). Trimming took off 7 bases at V and 7 bases at J, with 23 bases between the two ends. The CDR3 consists of 16 residues. Germline-derived CDR1 and CDR2 are MDHEN and SYDVKM. The CDR3 loop is CASTTPASTEGNEQFF. CDR3 sequence (DNA): TGTGCCAGCACCACCCCGGCTAGCACCGAAGGAAATGAGCAGTTCTTC.

This rearrangement joins TRBV7-9 to TRBJ2-3; the D is unclear. The CDR3 loop spans 11 amino acids. Germline V gene data show CDR1 as SEHNR and CDR2 as FQNEAQ (reference sequence). The V gene lost 5 bases and the J gene lost 5 bases, with 5 bases spanning the gap. CDR3 nucleotides: TGTGCCAGCAGCCCGTTAGATACGCAGTATTTT. As protein: CASSPLDTQYF.

The chain couples TRBV24-1 to TRBJ1-2, with TRBD1 matching over 8 bases. The CDR3 spans 15 residues. The trim removed 3 bases at V and 2 bases at J, leaving 4 bases unmatched. Germline-derived CDR1 and CDR2 are KGHDR and SFDVKD. CDR3 in DNA: TGTGCCACCAGTGATGGTCGGGACAGGAACTATGGCTACACCTTC. Amino acid sequence: CATSDGRDRNYGYTF.

The chain uses TRBV2 and TRBJ2-2; 9 bases are a match to TRBD1. The CDR3 has 15 amino acids. Trimming at V came to 6 bases and at J to 3 bases, leaving 5 bases not matched to a gene. Germline-derived CDR1 and CDR2 are SNHLY and FYNNEI. CDR3 region: CASRNRGLDTGELFF. The CDR3 DNA sequence: TGTGCCAGCAGGAACAGGGGGCTAGACACCGGGGAGCTGTTTTTT. Looking up the rest from reference TRBV2 and TRBJ2-2 gives the full variable domain: EPEVTQTPSHQVTQMGQEVILRCVPISNHLYFYWYRQILGQKVEFLVSFYNNEISEKSEIFDDQFSVERPDGSNFTLKIRSTKLEDSAMYFCASRNRGLDTGELFFGEGSRLTVL.

V and J are TRBV14 and TRBJ1-2; possibly TRBD1 for D (5 bases). The CDR3 covers 13 residues. In germline, CDR1 is SGHDN, CDR2 FVKESK. Trimming took 4 bases from V and 6 from J, leaving 12 bases between them. The CDR3 region has the DNA TGTGCCAGCAGCCCCCGGACGACAGATGGCTACACCTTC. This sequence encodes CASSPRTTDGYTF.

The chain couples TRBV27 to TRBJ2-2; 7 positions match TRBD1. The junction had 1 base not matched to a gene; V was cut back by 3 bases and J by 6 bases. CDR1 and CDR2 (germline): MNHEY, SMNVEV (reference sequence). The CDR3 is 13 amino acids. This CDR3 reads CASSFQGAGELFF. The DNA of the CDR3 is TGTGCCAGCAGTTTTCAGGGGGCCGGGGAGCTGTTTTTT.

The chain uses TRBV28 and TRBJ2-7, with TRBD2 identical over 7 bases. V dropped 8 bases and J dropped 2; count of bases not matched to a gene: 9. Germline V CDR1 and CDR2: MDHEN, SYDVKM. The length of the CDR3 is 14 residues. The CDR3 protein is CASGRDGGAYEQYF. The CDR3 region has the DNA TGTGCCAGCGGGAGGGACGGTGGGGCCTACGAGCAGTACTTC.